These 7 T cell receptor beta chains were all obtained from the same sample, sequenced in a study of T cell responses to AZD1222 COVID-19 vaccine. Profiling relied on immunoSEQ multiplex PCR, and the TCRdb table lists in-frame clones only, not all of them. The sample records under 170,000 clones, around nine tenths being singletons. The material was peripheral blood, obtained 28 days after the second AZD1222 dose. The receptors originated from an adult who received the AZD1222 COVID-19 vaccine.

The chain carries TRBV6-5 and TRBJ1-1; a possible D gene is TRBD1 (6 bases). This CDR3 is built from 14 residues. V lost 3 bases, J lost 4 bases, and 12 bases lay in between. Germline lookup yields CDR1 MNHEY and CDR2 SVGAGI. The CDR3, as DNA: TGTGCCAGCAGTTATGGGGGCTTGGGCACTGAAGCTTTCTTT. This translates into CASSYGGLGTEAFF.

This clone appeared a single time. The chain joins TRBV5-1 to TRBJ2-1, with 8 bases lining up with TRBD1. The V gene end was trimmed by 0 bases and the J gene end by 8 bases; junction bases not matched to a gene: 4. Per germline, CDR1 SGHRS and CDR2 YFSETQ. This CDR3 is 14 amino acids long. The CDR3 coding sequence is TGCGCCAGCAGCTTGGCCCCGACAGGGGATGAGCAGTTCTTC. Residues: CASSLAPTGDEQFF.

This chain links TRBV7-9 with TRBJ2-7; a possible D gene is TRBD1 (5 bases). With 5 bases removed from V and 3 bases from J, the gap between germline ends came to 23 bases. From germline, CDR1 is SEHNR and CDR2 FQNEAQ (reference sequence). This CDR3 is 17 amino acids long. Here the CDR3 DNA reads TGTGCCAGCAGCCGGCATTTCAGGGAAGGAACCGGCTACGAGCAGTACTTC. This gives the protein CASSRHFREGTGYEQYF.

The chain joins TRBV5-1 to TRBJ2-7; D may correspond to TRBD1 or TRBD2 (5 bases each). The CDR3 has 13 amino acids. Trimming took 3 bases from V and 5 from J, leaving 12 bases between them. Germline CDR1 and CDR2: SGHRS and YFSETQ. CDR3 sequence: CASSSGTSNEQYF. For the CDR3, the DNA is TGCGCCAGCAGCTCTGGGACCAGCAACGAGCAGTACTTC.

The chain carries TRBV30 and TRBJ2-3; D is possibly TRBD1 (6 bases). V was cut by 2 bases and J by 9 bases, with 18 bases left in between. The CDR3 sequence is 14 residues long. Germline lookup yields CDR1 GTSNPN and CDR2 SVGIG (reference sequence). CDR3 DNA: TGTGCCTGGAGTCTAAAGGGGGAGCGAGGAACGCAGTATTTT. Residues: CAWSLKGERGTQYF.

A single count supports this clone. The chain carries TRBV29-1 and TRBJ2-2; D unresolved. Germline lookup yields CDR1 SQVTM and CDR2 ANQGSEA. Trimming took 4 bases from V and 0 from J, leaving 12 bases between them. This CDR3 contains 15 residues. The CDR3: CSVGPSRTNTGELFF. In DNA, the CDR3 is TGCAGCGTTGGCCCCTCACGCACGAACACCGGGGAGCTGTTTTTT.

This chain joins TRBV28 and TRBJ2-3; maybe TRBD2 (6 bases). There are 15 residues in the CDR3. Looked up from germline, CDR1 is MDHEN and CDR2 is SYDVKM. Trimming removed 6 bases from V and 2 bases from J, with 15 bases in between. CDR3 DNA: TGTGCCAGCAGCTCGGGGACTTTCTACACAGATACGCAGTATTTT. Its protein product is CASSSGTFYTDTQYF.